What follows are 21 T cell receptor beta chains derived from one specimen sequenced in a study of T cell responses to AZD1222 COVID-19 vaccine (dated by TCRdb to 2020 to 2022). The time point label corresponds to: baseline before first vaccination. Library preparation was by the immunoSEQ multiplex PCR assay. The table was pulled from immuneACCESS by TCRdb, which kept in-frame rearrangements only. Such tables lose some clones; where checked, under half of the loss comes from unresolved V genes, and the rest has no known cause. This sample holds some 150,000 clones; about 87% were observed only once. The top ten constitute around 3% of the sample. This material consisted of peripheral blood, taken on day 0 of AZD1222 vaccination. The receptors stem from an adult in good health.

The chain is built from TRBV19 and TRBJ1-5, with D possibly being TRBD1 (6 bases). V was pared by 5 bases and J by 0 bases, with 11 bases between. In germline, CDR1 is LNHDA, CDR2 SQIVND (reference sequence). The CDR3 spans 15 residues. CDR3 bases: TGTGCCAGTAGTGCCGACAGGTTTAGCAATCAGCCCCAGCATTTT. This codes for CASSADRFSNQPQHF.

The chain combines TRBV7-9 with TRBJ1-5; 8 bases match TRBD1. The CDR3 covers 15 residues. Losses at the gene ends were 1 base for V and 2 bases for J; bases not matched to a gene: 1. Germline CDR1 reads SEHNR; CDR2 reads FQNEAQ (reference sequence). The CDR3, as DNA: TGTGCCAGCAGCTTAGAGGACAGGGGCAATCAGCCCCAGCATTTT. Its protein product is CASSLEDRGNQPQHF.

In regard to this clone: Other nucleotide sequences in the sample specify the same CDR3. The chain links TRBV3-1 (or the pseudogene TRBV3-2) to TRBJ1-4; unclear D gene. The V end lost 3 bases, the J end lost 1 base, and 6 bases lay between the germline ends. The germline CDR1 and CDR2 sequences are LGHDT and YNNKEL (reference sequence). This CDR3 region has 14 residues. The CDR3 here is CASSHRGTNEKLFF. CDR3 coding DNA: TGTGCCAGCAGCCATCGCGGAACTAATGAAAAACTGTTTTTT.

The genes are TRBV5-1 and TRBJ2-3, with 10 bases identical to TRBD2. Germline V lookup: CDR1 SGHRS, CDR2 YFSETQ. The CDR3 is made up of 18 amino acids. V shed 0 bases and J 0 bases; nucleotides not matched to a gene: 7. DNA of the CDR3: TGCGCCAGCAGCTTGGTGGCTAGCGGGGGCGCTAGCACAGATACGCAGTATTTT. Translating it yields CASSLVASGGASTDTQYF.

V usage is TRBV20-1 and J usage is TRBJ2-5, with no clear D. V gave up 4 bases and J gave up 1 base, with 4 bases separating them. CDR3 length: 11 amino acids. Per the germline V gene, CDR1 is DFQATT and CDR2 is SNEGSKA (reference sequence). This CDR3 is CSAKTQETQYF. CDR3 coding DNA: TGCAGTGCTAAAACCCAAGAGACCCAGTACTTC.

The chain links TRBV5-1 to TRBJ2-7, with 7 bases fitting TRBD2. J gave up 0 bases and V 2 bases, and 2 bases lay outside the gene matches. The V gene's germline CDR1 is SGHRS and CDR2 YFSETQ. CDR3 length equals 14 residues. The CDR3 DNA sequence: TGCGCCAGCAGCTTTGGGACTACCTCCTACGAGCAGTACTTC. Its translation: CASSFGTTSYEQYF.

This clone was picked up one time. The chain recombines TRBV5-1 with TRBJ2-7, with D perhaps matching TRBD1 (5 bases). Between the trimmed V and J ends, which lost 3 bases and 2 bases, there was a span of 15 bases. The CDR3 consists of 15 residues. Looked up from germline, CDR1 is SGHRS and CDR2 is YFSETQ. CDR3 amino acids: CASSSGQLEAYEQYF. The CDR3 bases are TGCGCCAGCAGCTCCGGACAACTTGAAGCCTACGAGCAGTACTTC. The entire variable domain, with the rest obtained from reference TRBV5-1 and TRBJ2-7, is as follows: KAGVTQTPRYLIKTRGQQVTLSCSPISGHRSVSWYQQTPGQGLQFLFEYFSETQRNKGNFPGRFSGRQFSNSRSEMNVSTLELGDSALYLCASSSGQLEAYEQYFGPGTRLTVT.

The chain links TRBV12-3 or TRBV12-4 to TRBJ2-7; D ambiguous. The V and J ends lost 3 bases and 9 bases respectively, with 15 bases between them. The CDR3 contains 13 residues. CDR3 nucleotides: TGTGCCAGCAGTTTTAGGTATGGAGACGTGCAGTACTTC. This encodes CASSFRYGDVQYF.

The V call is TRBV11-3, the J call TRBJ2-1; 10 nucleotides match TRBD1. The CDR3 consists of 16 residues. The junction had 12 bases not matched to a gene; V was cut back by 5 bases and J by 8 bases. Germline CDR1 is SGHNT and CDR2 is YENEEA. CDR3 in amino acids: CASSTNRDRGVDEQFF. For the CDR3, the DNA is TGTGCCAGCAGCACAAACCGGGACAGGGGTGTGGATGAGCAGTTCTTC.

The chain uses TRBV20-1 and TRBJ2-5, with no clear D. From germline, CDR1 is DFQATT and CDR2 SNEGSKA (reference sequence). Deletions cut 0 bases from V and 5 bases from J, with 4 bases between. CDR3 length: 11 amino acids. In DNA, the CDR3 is TGCAGTGCTAGAGAGGGCGAGACCCAGTACTTC. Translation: CSAREGETQYF.

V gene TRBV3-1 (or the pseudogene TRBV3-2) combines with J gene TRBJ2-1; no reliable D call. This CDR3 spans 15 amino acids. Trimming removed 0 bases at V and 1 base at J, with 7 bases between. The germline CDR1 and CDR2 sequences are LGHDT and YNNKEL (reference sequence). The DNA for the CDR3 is TGTGCCAGCAGCCAAGATCCGGGTTCCTACAATGAGCAGTTCTTC. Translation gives CASSQDPGSYNEQFF.

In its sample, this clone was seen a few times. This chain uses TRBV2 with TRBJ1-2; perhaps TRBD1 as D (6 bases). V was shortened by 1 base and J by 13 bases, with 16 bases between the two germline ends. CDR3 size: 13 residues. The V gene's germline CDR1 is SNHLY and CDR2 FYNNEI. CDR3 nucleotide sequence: TGTGCCAGCAGTGAAGAAATCAGGGGAGCCGGCACCTTC. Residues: CASSEEIRGAGTF.

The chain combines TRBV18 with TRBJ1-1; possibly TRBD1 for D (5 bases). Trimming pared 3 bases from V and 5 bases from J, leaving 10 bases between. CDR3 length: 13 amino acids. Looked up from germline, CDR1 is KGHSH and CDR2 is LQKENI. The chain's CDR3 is CASSPVEGTEAFF. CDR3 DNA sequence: TGTGCCAGCTCACCGGTTGAGGGGACTGAAGCTTTCTTT.

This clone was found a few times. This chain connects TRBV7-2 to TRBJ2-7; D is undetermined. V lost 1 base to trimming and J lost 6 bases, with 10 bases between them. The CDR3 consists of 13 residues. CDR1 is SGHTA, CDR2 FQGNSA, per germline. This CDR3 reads CASSLGGLSEQYF. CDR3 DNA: TGTGCCAGCAGCTTAGGAGGTCTGAGCGAGCAGTACTTC.

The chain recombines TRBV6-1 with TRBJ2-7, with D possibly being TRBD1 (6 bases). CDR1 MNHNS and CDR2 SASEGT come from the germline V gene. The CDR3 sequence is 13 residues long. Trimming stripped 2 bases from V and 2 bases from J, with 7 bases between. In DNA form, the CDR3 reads TGTGCCAGCAGTGAAAACAGGGCCTACGAGCAGTACTTC. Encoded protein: CASSENRAYEQYF.

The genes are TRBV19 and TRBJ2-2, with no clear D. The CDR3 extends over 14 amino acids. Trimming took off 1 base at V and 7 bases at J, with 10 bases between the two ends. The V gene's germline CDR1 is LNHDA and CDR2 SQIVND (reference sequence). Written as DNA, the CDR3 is TGTGCCAGTAGTATAGCAGCGACGATCGGGGAGCTGTTTTTT. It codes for CASSIAATIGELFF.

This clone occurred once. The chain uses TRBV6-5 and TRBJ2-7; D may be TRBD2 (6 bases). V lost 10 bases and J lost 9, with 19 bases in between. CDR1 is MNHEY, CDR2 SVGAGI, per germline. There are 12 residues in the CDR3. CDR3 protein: CATSPGRRGQYF. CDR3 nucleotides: TGTGCCACAAGCCCCGGTCGGAGGGGGCAGTACTTC.

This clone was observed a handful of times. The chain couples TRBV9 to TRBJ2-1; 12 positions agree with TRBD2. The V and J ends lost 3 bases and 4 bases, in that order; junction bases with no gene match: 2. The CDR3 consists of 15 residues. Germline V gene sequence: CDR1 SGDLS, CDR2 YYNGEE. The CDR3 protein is CASSAGTSGYNEQFF. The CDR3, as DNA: TGTGCCAGCAGCGCCGGGACTAGCGGGTACAATGAGCAGTTCTTC.

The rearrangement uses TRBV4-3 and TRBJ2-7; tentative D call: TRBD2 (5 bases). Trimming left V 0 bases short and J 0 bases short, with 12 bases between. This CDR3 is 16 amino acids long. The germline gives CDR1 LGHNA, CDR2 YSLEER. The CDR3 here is CASSQDQAASSYEQYF. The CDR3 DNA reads TGCGCCAGCAGCCAAGATCAAGCGGCGAGCTCCTACGAGCAGTACTTC.

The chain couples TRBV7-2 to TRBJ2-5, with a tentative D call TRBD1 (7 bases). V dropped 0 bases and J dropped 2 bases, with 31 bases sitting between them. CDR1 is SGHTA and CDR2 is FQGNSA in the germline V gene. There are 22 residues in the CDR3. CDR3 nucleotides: TGTGCCAGCAGCTTAGCGTCATTAGGTCGATTCAGGGGGGTGGTAGGGCAAGAGACCCAGTACTTC. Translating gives CASSLASLGRFRGVVGQETQYF.

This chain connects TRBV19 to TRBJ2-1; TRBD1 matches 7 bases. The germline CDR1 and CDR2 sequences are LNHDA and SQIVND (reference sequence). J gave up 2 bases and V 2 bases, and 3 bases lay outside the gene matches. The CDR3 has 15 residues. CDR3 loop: CASSITGTAYNEQFF. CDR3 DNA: TGTGCCAGTAGTATAACCGGGACAGCCTACAATGAGCAGTTCTTC. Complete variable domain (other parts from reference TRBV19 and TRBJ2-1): DGGITQSPKYLFRKEGQNVTLSCEQNLNHDAMYWYRQDPGQGLRLIYYSQIVNDFQKGDIAEGYSVSREKKESFPLTVTSAQKNPTAFYLCASSITGTAYNEQFFGPGTRLTVL.